Sequencing of this TCR beta chain was carried out in a study of Graves' ophthalmopathy and Graves' hyperthyroidism. Whole-study results and caveats: Ophthalmopathy progression was predicted with 70.59% sensitivity and approximately 72% specificity. A model of 13 signatures distinguished ophthalmopathy from stable hyperthyroidism at approximately 89% sensitivity and 65% to 84% specificity.

Concerning this clonotype itself: The antigen is undetermined.

Trimming removed 7 bases from V and 0 bases from J, with 8 bases in between. The germline gives CDR1 SNHLY, CDR2 FYNNEI. The CDR3 is made up of 13 amino acids. Scientists amplified the TCR beta CDR3 regions from RNA transcripts. In the first round, RT-PCR was carried out with HTBI primers, and a multiplex PCR formed the second round. TCRdb re-called the multiplex PCR reads with MiXCR, one entry per CDR3 protein. The sample lists roughly 1.1 million distinct CDR3 sequences, roughly two fifths occurring once. Diagnosis was based on clinical symptoms, serum thyroxine, TRAb, thyroid ultrasound and orbital computed tomography.

The chain couples TRBV2 to TRBJ2-3; no clear D gene. The TCR originated in an adult man with Graves' hyperthyroidism. Sequencing used peripheral blood or thyroid tissue (not recorded which). The CDR3 sequence: CASKYRSTDTQYF. CDR3 coding DNA: TGTGCCAGCAAGTACCGTAGCACAGATACGCAGTATTTT.